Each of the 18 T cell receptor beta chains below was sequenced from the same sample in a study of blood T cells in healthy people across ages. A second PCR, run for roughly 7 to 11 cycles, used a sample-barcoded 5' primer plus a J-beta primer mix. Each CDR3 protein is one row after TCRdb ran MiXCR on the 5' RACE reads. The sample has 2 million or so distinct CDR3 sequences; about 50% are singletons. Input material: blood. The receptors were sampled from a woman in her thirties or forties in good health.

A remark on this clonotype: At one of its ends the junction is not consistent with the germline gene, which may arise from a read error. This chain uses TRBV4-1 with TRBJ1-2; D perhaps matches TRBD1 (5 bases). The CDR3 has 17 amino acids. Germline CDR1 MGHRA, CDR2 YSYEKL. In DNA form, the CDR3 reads TGCGCCAGCAGCCAAGATTCCGGAGGGACGTCTTGGTATGGCCACACCTTC. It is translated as CASSQDSGGTSWYGHTF.

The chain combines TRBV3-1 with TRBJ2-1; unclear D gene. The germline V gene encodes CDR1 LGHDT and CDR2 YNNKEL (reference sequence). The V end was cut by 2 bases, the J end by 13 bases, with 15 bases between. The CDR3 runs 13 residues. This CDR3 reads CASSQHASDGQFF. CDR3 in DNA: TGTGCCAGCAGCCAACATGCCTCAGATGGTCAGTTCTTC.

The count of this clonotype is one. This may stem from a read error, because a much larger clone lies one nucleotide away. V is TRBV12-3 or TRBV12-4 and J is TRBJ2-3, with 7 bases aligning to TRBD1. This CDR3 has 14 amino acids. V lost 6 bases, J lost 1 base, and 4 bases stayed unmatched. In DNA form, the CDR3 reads TGTGCCAGCAGATTCGGGACAGGCACAGATACGCAGTATTTT. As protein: CASRFGTGTDTQYF.

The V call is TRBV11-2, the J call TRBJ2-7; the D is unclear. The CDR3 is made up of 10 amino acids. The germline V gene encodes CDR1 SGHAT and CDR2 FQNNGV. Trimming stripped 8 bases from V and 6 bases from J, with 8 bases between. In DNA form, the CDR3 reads TGTGCCAGCGGGTCGGGCGAGCAGTACTTC. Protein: CASGSGEQYF.

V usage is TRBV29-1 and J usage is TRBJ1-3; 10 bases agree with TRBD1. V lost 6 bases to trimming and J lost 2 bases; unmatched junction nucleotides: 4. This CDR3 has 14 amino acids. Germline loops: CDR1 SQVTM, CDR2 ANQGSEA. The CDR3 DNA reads TGCAGCGTCTCCGGGACAGGGGCTGGAAACACCATATATTTT. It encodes CSVSGTGAGNTIYF.

CDR3 sequence: CASSEFKGGAIEKLFF. The CDR3 DNA follows: TGTGCCAGCAGTGAGTTCAAAGGGGGCGCAATTGAAAAACTGTTTTTT. The chain is built from TRBV25-1 and TRBJ1-4; 7 nucleotides line up with TRBD1. The CDR3 is 16 amino acids. Trimming at V came to 3 bases and at J to 7 bases, leaving 11 bases not matched to a gene. Germline V CDR1 and CDR2: MGHDK, SYGVNS.

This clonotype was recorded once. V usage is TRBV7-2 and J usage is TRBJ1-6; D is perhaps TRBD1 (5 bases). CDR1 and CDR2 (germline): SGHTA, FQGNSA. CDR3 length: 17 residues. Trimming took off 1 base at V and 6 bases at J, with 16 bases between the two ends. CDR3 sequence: CASSLGISGTVNSPLHF. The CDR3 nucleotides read TGTGCCAGCAGCTTAGGGATTTCCGGGACGGTTAATTCACCCCTCCACTTT.

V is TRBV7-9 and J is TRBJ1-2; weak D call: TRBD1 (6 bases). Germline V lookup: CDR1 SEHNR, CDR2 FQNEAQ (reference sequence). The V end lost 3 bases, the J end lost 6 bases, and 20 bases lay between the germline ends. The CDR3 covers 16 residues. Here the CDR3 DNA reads TGTGCCAGCAGCTTGGCCCTTGGGGCAGGGGAAGATGGCTACACCTTC. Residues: CASSLALGAGEDGYTF.

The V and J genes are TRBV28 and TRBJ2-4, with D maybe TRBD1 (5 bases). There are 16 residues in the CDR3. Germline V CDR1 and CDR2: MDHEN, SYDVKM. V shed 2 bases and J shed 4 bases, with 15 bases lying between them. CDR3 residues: CASSLARVRGKNIQYF. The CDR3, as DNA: TGTGCCAGCAGTTTAGCCCGGGTTAGGGGAAAAAACATTCAGTACTTC.

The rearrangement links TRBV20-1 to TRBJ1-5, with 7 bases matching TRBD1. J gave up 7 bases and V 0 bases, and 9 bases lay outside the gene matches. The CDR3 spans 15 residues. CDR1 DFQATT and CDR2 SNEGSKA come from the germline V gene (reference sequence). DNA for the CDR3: TGCAGTGCTAGAGATCGGCGACAGGGCCCACAGCCCCAGCATTTT. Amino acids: CSARDRRQGPQPQHF.

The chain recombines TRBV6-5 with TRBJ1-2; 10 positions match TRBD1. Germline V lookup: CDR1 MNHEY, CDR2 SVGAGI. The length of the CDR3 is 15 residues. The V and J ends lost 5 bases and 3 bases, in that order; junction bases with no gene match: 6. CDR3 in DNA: TGTGCCAGCAGTCCTACGGGACAGGGGTACTATGGCTACACCTTC. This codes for CASSPTGQGYYGYTF.

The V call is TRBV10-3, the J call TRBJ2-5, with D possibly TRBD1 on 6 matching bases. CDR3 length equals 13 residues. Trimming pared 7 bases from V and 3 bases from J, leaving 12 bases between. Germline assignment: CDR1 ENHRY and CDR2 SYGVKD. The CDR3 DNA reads TGTGCCATCAATAGACAGGTGGAAGAGACCCAGTACTTC. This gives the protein CAINRQVEETQYF.

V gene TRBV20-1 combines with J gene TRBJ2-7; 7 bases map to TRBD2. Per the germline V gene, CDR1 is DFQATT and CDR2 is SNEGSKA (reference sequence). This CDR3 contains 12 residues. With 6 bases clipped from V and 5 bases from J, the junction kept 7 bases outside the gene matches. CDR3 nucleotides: TGCAGTGCCCTAGGGAGGGATAACGAGCAGTACTTC. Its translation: CSALGRDNEQYF.

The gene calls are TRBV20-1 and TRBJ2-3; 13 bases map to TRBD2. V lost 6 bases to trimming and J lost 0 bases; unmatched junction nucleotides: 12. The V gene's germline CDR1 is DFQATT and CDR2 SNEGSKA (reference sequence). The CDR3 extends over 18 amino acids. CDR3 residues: CSARAPSGLAGSTDTQYF. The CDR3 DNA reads TGCAGTGCAAGGGCTCCATCGGGACTAGCGGGGAGCACAGATACGCAGTATTTT.

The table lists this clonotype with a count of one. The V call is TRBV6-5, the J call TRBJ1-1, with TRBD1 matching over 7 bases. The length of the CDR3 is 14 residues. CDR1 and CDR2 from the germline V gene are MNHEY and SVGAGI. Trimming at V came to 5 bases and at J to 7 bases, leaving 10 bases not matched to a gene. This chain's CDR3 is CASSVQGVGGEAFF. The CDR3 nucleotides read TGTGCCAGCAGTGTGCAGGGGGTTGGTGGTGAAGCTTTCTTT.

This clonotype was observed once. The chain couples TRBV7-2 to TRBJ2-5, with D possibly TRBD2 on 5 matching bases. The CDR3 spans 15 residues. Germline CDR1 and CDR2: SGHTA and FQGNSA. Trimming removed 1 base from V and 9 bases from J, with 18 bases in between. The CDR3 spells CASSLGGGLRESQYF. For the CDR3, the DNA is TGTGCCAGCAGCTTAGGTGGCGGGCTGAGGGAGTCCCAGTACTTC.

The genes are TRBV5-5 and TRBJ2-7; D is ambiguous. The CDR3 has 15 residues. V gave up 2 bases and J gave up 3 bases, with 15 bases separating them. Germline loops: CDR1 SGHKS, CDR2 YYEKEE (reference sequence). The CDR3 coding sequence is TGTGCCAGCAGCTTTTTAGATACTCCGGGCTACGAGCAGTACTTC. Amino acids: CASSFLDTPGYEQYF.

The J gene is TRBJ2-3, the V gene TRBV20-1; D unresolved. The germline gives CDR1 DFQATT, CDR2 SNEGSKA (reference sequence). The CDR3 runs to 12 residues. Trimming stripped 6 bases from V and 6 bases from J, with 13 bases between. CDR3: CSARIRADTQYF. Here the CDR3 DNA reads TGCAGTGCCCGTATAAGGGCGGATACGCAGTATTTT.